These T cell receptor beta chains were read from a single sample in a study of cytotoxic CD8 clonotypes in ibrutinib-treated CLL. TCRdb's table, derived via immunoSEQ multiplex PCR, lists solely in-frame clones and lacks some. This sample has fewer than 300,000 clones; 76% occur once, and the top ten carry roughly 5.7%. Sequencing used PBMCs, obtained at disease progression, from a patient treated with ibrutinib. The receptors originated from a human donor with chronic lymphocytic leukemia. Each CDR3 is given with its conserved first and last residue. The order of the fields is V gene, clone size, D gene, J gene, CDR3 protein, CDR3 DNA. A D gene is named only where the DNA matches it firmly. Size is omitted from some rows. Given values are once, few, many or a class for expanded clones.

TRBV13	NA	NA	TRBJ1-4	CASSSRDVTNEKLFF	TGTGCCAGCAGCTCAAGGGATGTGACTAATGAAAAACTGTTTTTT
TRBV29-1	NA	NA	TRBJ2-3	CSVGPLGLAESTDTQYF	TGCAGCGTTGGTCCACTCGGGCTAGCTGAGTCCACAGATACGCAGTATTTT
TRBV19	NA	TRBD2	TRBJ2-1	CASSMDGLAVSSYNEQFF	TGTGCCAGTAGTATGGACGGACTAGCGGTCAGCTCCTACAATGAGCAGTTCTTC
TRBV2	NA	TRBD2	TRBJ2-3	CASSTPGGSTDTQYF	TGTGCCAGCAGTACCCCGGGGGGGAGCACAGATACGCAGTATTTT
TRBV28	NA	NA	TRBJ2-2	CASRAVLGGELFF	TGTGCCAGCAGAGCGGTTCTCGGGGGGGAGCTGTTTTTT
TRBV18	NA	NA	TRBJ1-2	CASSPRGDSYGYTF	TGTGCCAGCTCACCTCGGGGGGACTCCTATGGCTACACCTTC
TRBV2	NA	TRBD2	TRBJ2-7	CASKRSSGPHYEQYF	TGTGCCAGCAAACGCTCTAGCGGACCCCACTACGAGCAGTACTTC
TRBV2	NA	NA	TRBJ2-3	CASNTLEPTDTQYF	TGTGCCAGCAACACCCTCGAGCCCACAGATACGCAGTATTTT
TRBV29-1	once	NA	TRBJ2-5	CSVELPGLSETQYF	TGCAGCGTTGAACTTCCAGGGCTTTCGGAGACCCAGTACTTC
TRBV29-1	once	NA	TRBJ2-3	CSVEGVESPTDTQYF	TGCAGCGTTGAAGGGGTGGAAAGTCCGACAGATACGCAGTATTTT
TRBV6-1	NA	TRBD1	TRBJ2-3	CASSEVWGDREEYF	TGTGCCAGCAGTGAAGTATGGGGGGACAGGGAAGAGTATTTT
TRBV11-2	NA	NA	TRBJ2-2	CASSRVRTGELFF	TGTGCCAGCAGCCGAGTACGCACCGGGGAGCTGTTTTTT
TRBV6-5	NA	NA	TRBJ2-5	CASSRGASGTQYF	TGTGCCAGCAGTCGGGGGGCCTCTGGGACCCAGTACTTC
TRBV7-8	NA	NA	TRBJ2-7	CASSLVWRGVDTEQYF	TGTGCCAGCAGCTTAGTCTGGAGGGGGGTGGACACCGAGCAGTACTTC
TRBV5-4	NA	TRBD1	TRBJ2-7	CASSFGAGQGYEQYF	TGTGCCAGCAGTTTTGGGGCGGGACAGGGCTACGAGCAGTACTTC
TRBV7-9	NA	TRBD1	TRBJ1-2	CASSHGQVLPVWGYTF	TGTGCCAGCAGCCATGGACAGGTATTGCCCGTATGGGGCTACACCTTC
TRBV6-5	NA	TRBD1	TRBJ2-1	CATYGHGTGNNEQFF	TGTGCCACCTATGGACATGGGACAGGGAACAATGAGCAGTTCTTC
TRBV7-2	once	TRBD1	TRBJ1-5	CASSNGQGQPQHF	TGTGCCAGCAGCAACGGACAGGGTCAGCCCCAGCATTTT
TRBV29-1	NA	TRBD2	TRBJ2-1	CSGGRAGTRGYNEQFF	TGCAGCGGGGGACGAGCCGGGACTAGAGGATACAATGAGCAGTTCTTC
TRBV14	NA	NA	TRBJ1-4	CASSPRPGTLGKLFF	TGTGCCAGCAGCCCCCGACCCGGGACCCTGGGAAAACTGTTTTTT
TRBV29-1	NA	NA	TRBJ1-4	CSVPDRSNEKLFF	TGCAGCGTTCCGGATAGATCGAATGAAAAACTGTTTTTT
TRBV7-9	NA	NA	TRBJ2-5	CASSRAGETQYF	TGTGCCAGCAGCCGCGCCGGGGAGACCCAGTACTTC
TRBV4-3	few	NA	TRBJ2-5	CASSQGYREETQYF	TGCGCCAGCAGCCAAGGCTACAGGGAAGAGACCCAGTACTTC